The next 26 T cell receptor beta chains were all read from a single sample in a study of response to subunit inactivated influenza vaccine. TCRdb passed the RT-PCR reads through MiXCR, listing each CDR3 protein once. The table includes some 500,000 distinct CDR3 sequences, approximately 12% detected once. Sample: PBMCs from blood, taken about 6 weeks after vaccination. The source of these receptors is a man aged 45-65 years who received an inactivated influenza vaccine.

This chain joins TRBV6-2 or TRBV6-3 and TRBJ2-3, with TRBD2 matching over 7 bases. Per germline, CDR1 MNHEY and CDR2 SVGEGT. V shed 2 bases and J 3 bases; nucleotides not matched to a gene: 5. The CDR3 sequence is 15 residues long. CDR3 residues: CASSYEAGETDTQYF. CDR3 DNA: TGTGCCAGCAGTTACGAGGCGGGGGAAACAGATACGCAGTATTTT.

This clonotype was counted between two and nine times. This chain joins TRBV4-3 and TRBJ2-3; 7 bases map to TRBD2. The CDR3 consists of 14 residues. The junction had 7 bases not matched to a gene; V was cut back by 4 bases and J by 6 bases. CDR1 and CDR2 (germline): LGHNA, YSLEER. In nucleotides, the CDR3 is TGCGCCAGCAGCCGGGGCGGGGGTATCGATACGCAGTATTTT. Residues: CASSRGGGIDTQYF.

This chain joins TRBV9 and TRBJ2-3, with 7 bases matching TRBD2. The CDR3 is made up of 15 amino acids. The ends lost 0 bases at V and 5 bases at J; junction bases unmatched: 6. Germline CDR1 is SGDLS and CDR2 is YYNGEE. CDR3 sequence reads: CASSVVAGVEDTQYF. CDR3 in DNA: TGTGCCAGCAGCGTAGTGGCGGGAGTTGAAGATACGCAGTATTTT.

The V call is TRBV30, the J call TRBJ2-3, with D unresolved. The germline gives CDR1 GTSNPN, CDR2 SVGIG (reference sequence). Trimming took 5 bases from V and 2 from J, leaving 5 bases between them. The CDR3 runs 11 residues. The CDR3 region is CAWGVTDTQYF. CDR3 sequence (DNA): TGTGCCTGGGGGGTCACAGATACGCAGTATTTT. The entire variable domain, with the rest obtained from reference TRBV30 and TRBJ2-3, is as follows: SQTIHQWPATLVQPVGSPLSLECTVEGTSNPNLYWYRQAAGRGLQLLFYSVGIGQISSEVPQNLSASRPQDRQFILSSKKLLLSDSGFYLCAWGVTDTQYFGPGTRLTVL.

The rearrangement links TRBV5-1 to TRBJ2-5; 14 nucleotides agree with TRBD2. Germline assignment: CDR1 SGHRS and CDR2 YFSETQ. The ends lost 0 bases at V and 4 bases at J; junction bases unmatched: 2. The CDR3 totals 16 residues. CDR3 sequence reads: CASSLVGLAGAETQYF. CDR3 nucleotides: TGCGCCAGCAGCTTGGTGGGACTAGCGGGAGCAGAGACCCAGTACTTC.

CDR3 DNA sequence: TGTGCCAGCAGCCGGGACAGGGGAGGCACCGGGGAGCTGTTTTTT. It specifies CASSRDRGGTGELFF. This sequence joins TRBV7-9 and TRBJ2-2; 10 bases are shared with TRBD1. This CDR3 has 15 amino acids. V lost 5 bases to trimming and J lost 4 bases; unmatched junction nucleotides: 4. Germline CDR1 and CDR2: SEHNR and FQNEAQ (reference sequence).

This chain uses TRBV10-3 with TRBJ2-3, with D maybe TRBD2 (5 bases). Trimming took 3 bases from V and 2 from J, leaving 9 bases between them. Per the germline V gene, CDR1 is ENHRY and CDR2 is SYGVKD. The CDR3 spans 14 residues. CDR3 in amino acids: CAISDGVHTDTQYF. In DNA, the CDR3 is TGTGCCATCAGTGACGGGGTCCACACAGATACGCAGTATTTT.

The chain has TRBV10-3 and TRBJ2-3; TRBD1 agrees at 8 bases. Germline V gene lookup returns CDR1 ENHRY and CDR2 SYGVKD. This CDR3 region has 15 residues. Losses at the gene ends were 0 bases for V and 3 bases for J; bases not matched to a gene: 2. The CDR3 region has the DNA TGTGCCATCAGTGAGTCGACAGGGGTGACAGATACGCAGTATTTT. Protein: CAISESTGVTDTQYF.

The CDR3 reads CASSFKDSQETQYF. The CDR3 DNA sequence: TGCGCCAGCAGCTTCAAGGACAGTCAAGAGACCCAGTACTTC. V is TRBV5-1 and J is TRBJ2-5, with a tentative D call TRBD1 (6 bases). V lost 2 bases and J lost 2, with 10 bases in between. This CDR3 region has 14 residues. The germline CDR1 and CDR2 sequences are SGHRS and YFSETQ.

This clonotype was recorded a few times. The chain employs TRBV6-5 and TRBJ2-7; 7 nucleotides line up with TRBD1. V shed 1 base and J 5 bases; nucleotides not matched to a gene: 2. This CDR3 is 13 amino acids long. The germline V gene has CDR1 MNHEY and CDR2 SVGAGI. This CDR3 reads CASSYLTGHEQYF. Here the CDR3 DNA reads TGTGCCAGCAGTTACTTGACAGGGCACGAGCAGTACTTC.

In its sample, this clonotype was seen a few times. The genes are TRBV7-9 and TRBJ2-5; D remains ambiguous. Trimming stripped 4 bases from V and 1 base from J, with 7 bases between. This CDR3 is built from 13 residues. Germline-derived CDR1 and CDR2 are SEHNR and FQNEAQ (reference sequence). The CDR3 sequence: CASSSPTQETQYF. The CDR3, as DNA: TGTGCCAGCAGCTCACCGACCCAAGAGACCCAGTACTTC.

The chain has TRBV5-1 and TRBJ2-4; D perhaps matches TRBD2 (5 bases). Trimming took 7 bases from V and 7 from J, leaving 18 bases between them. CDR1 and CDR2 from the germline V gene are SGHRS and YFSETQ. The CDR3 is 14 amino acids. The CDR3 DNA sequence: TGCGCCAGCCCTGGACGAGCGAGGGAGAACATTCAGTACTTC. It encodes CASPGRARENIQYF.

This chain connects TRBV20-1 to TRBJ2-7; D gene ambiguous. From germline, CDR1 is DFQATT and CDR2 SNEGSKA (reference sequence). The ends were cut back, 1 base at V and 4 bases at J, with 14 bases in the middle. This CDR3 region has 14 residues. CDR3 protein: CSARVPSQRYEQYF. DNA of the CDR3: TGCAGTGCTAGAGTCCCCTCTCAAAGATACGAGCAGTACTTC.

This sequence joins TRBV5-1 and TRBJ2-7, with 10 bases that match TRBD2. This CDR3 is built from 14 residues. The junction had 5 bases not matched to a gene; V was cut back by 4 bases and J by 4 bases. From germline, CDR1 is SGHRS and CDR2 YFSETQ. The CDR3 region has the DNA TGCGCCAGCAGCAAAAGCGGGGGGGAATACGAGCAGTACTTC. Its protein product is CASSKSGGEYEQYF.

The rearrangement joins TRBV6-5 to TRBJ2-2; D not resolved. CDR1 is MNHEY, CDR2 SVGAGI, per germline. The CDR3 has 16 amino acids. Trimming removed 4 bases from V and 1 base from J, with 13 bases in between. This chain's CDR3 is CASSSPWTGNTGELFF. The CDR3 bases are TGTGCCAGCAGTTCCCCCTGGACGGGGAACACCGGGGAGCTGTTTTTT.

Here the CDR3 DNA reads TGTGCCAGCAGTTCGGGACTAGCGAGGCACGAGCAGTACTTC. As protein: CASSSGLARHEQYF. The rearrangement joins TRBV7-9 to TRBJ2-7; 10 bases map to TRBD2. V shed 6 bases, J shed 5 bases, and the junction held 7 bases outside the gene matches. In germline, CDR1 is SEHNR, CDR2 FQNEAQ (reference sequence). There are 14 residues in the CDR3.

This clonotype appeared a single time. An end of the junction does not agree with germline; a read error may underlie this. CDR3 bases: TGCGCCAGCAGCCAAGGACAGCGAGCTATCTATGGCTACATCTTC. It yields the protein CASSQGQRAIYGYIF. This chain links TRBV5-1 with TRBJ1-2; D might be TRBD1 (6 bases). Germline CDR1 reads SGHRS; CDR2 reads YFSETQ. CDR3 length equals 15 residues.

The chain has TRBV12-3 or TRBV12-4 and TRBJ2-2; 8 bases agree with TRBD2. This CDR3 is built from 13 residues. V gave up 4 bases and J gave up 13 bases; unmatched junction bases: 8. CDR3 nucleotides: TGTGCCAGCAGTTCGGGGGGGGGGTCTGGGCTGTTTTTT. It codes for CASSSGGGSGLFF.

The chain combines TRBV7-2 with TRBJ1-4; 7 nucleotides agree with TRBD1. The CDR3 sequence is 14 residues long. In germline, CDR1 is SGHTA, CDR2 FQGNSA. V dropped 5 bases and J dropped 9; count of bases not matched to a gene: 9. The CDR3 spells CASSPGDSMKKLFF. The CDR3 DNA sequence: TGTGCCAGCAGCCCAGGGGACAGTATGAAAAAACTGTTTTTT.

The rearrangement uses TRBV20-1 and TRBJ1-1, with 7 bases identical to TRBD1. V lost 1 base to trimming and J lost 4 bases; unmatched junction nucleotides: 6. From germline, CDR1 is DFQATT and CDR2 SNEGSKA (reference sequence). The CDR3 loop spans 14 amino acids. In DNA, the CDR3 is TGCAGTGCTAGAGCGCGCAGGGGGGGCACTGAAGCTTTCTTT. Amino acid sequence: CSARARRGGTEAFF.

This chain uses TRBV6-1 with TRBJ1-2; D is possibly TRBD1 (6 bases). The germline CDR1 and CDR2 sequences are MNHNS and SASEGT. This CDR3 has 15 residues. V dropped 2 bases and J dropped 4 bases, with 14 bases sitting between them. CDR3 nucleotide sequence: TGTGCCAGCAGTGAATCGGGACAATCTTTCTATGGCTACACCTTC. Its protein product is CASSESGQSFYGYTF.

This clonotype turned up a few times. This rearrangement joins TRBV4-3 to TRBJ1-4, with D perhaps TRBD1 (5 bases). V lost 2 bases and J 7 bases, leaving 14 bases between the germline ends. Germline CDR1 and CDR2: LGHNA and YSLEER. This CDR3 has 15 residues. DNA of the CDR3: TGCGCCAGCAGCCAAACTCCAGGGTTTAGTGAAAAACTGTTTTTT. This translates into CASSQTPGFSEKLFF.

The chain employs TRBV7-2 and TRBJ2-7, with 7 bases aligning to TRBD2. Germline CDR1 SGHTA, CDR2 FQGNSA. Trimming at V came to 4 bases and at J to 7 bases, leaving 13 bases not matched to a gene. CDR3 size: 15 residues. This CDR3 is CASSSPGTTKREQYF. The DNA for the CDR3 is TGTGCCAGCAGCTCTCCCGGGACTACCAAAAGGGAGCAGTACTTC. Together with reference TRBV7-2 and TRBJ2-7, the CDR3 gives the full variable domain: GAGVSQSPSNKVTEKGKDVELRCDPISGHTALYWYRQSLGQGLEFLIYFQGNSAPDKSGLPSDRFSAERTGGSVSTLTIQRTQQEDSAVYLCASSSPGTTKREQYFGPGTRLTVT.

There are many counts of this clonotype. The genes are TRBV12-3 or TRBV12-4 and TRBJ2-7, with unresolved D. The CDR3 totals 12 residues. V was pared by 5 bases and J by 7 bases, with 12 bases between. As DNA, the CDR3 is TGTGCCAGCAGTCCGCGGATGAATGAGCAGTACTTC. Encoded protein: CASSPRMNEQYF.

The chain joins TRBV10-1 to TRBJ2-1; 9 nucleotides align to TRBD2. CDR1 and CDR2 (germline): WNHNN, SYGVQD (reference sequence). Unmatched junction bases numbered 6, after V lost 7 bases and J lost 5 bases. The CDR3 sequence is 14 residues long. This chain's CDR3 is CASTPRLADNEQFF. CDR3 coding DNA: TGCGCCAGCACCCCGCGACTAGCGGACAATGAGCAGTTCTTC.

This clonotype came up many times. This chain connects TRBV4-2 to TRBJ2-3; 14 bases agree with TRBD2. The CDR3 totals 19 residues. With V trimmed by 0 bases and J by 6 bases, 11 bases remained unmatched. In germline, CDR1 is LGHNA, CDR2 YNFKEQ. The CDR3 is CASSQDDLTSGGAWDTQYF. The CDR3 bases are TGTGCCAGCAGCCAAGATGACCTGACTAGCGGGGGGGCGTGGGATACGCAGTATTTT.